This T cell receptor (beta chain) was documented in a study of blood T cells in healthy people across ages. For the second PCR, which ran for 7 to 11 cycles, a sample-barcoded 5' primer and a J-beta primer mix were used. The template-switch adaptor was a 5' adaptor with 12 random nucleotides. It tagged each cDNA molecule. TCRdb itself ran the 5' RACE reads through MiXCR, one entry per CDR3 protein. Seen here are 2 million or so distinct CDR3 sequences, just under 50% observed once, and the top ten hold about 2.1%. The sequence came from a woman in her 40s in good health. The specimen sequenced was blood.

The CDR3 DNA reads as TGTGCCAGCAGCGAGCCCTCTCGGGGGATTGAGCAGTTCTTC. This gives the protein CASSEPSRGIEQFF. J is TRBJ2-1 and V is TRBV11-2; TRBD2 is a possible D gene (6 bases). V was pared by 5 bases and J by 9 bases, with 17 bases between. CDR3 length equals 14 residues. CDR1 and CDR2 from the germline V gene are SGHAT and FQNNGV. The entire variable domain, with the rest obtained from reference TRBV11-2 and TRBJ2-1, is as follows: EAGVAQSPRYKIIEKRQSVAFWCNPISGHATLYWYQQILGQGPKLLIQFQNNGVVDDSQLPKDRFSAERLKGVDSTLKIQPAKLEDSAVYLCASSEPSRGIEQFFGPGTRLTVL.